These 11 T cell receptor beta chains originate from one sample sequenced in a study of long-term antiretroviral therapy in people with HIV. Survey-level resolution applied to immunoSEQ assay v3.0. TCRdb's copy holds only in-frame clones and misses some; the assay was immunoSEQ multiplex PCR. The table has approximately 35,000 clones, about 96% seen once. The material sequenced was unsorted PBMCs, taken 6.9 years after starting antiretroviral therapy. Source of these receptors: a man aged 25-45 years with HIV.

This rearrangement joins TRBV19 to TRBJ2-1; D is perhaps TRBD2 (5 bases). The CDR3 length is 15 residues. Germline CDR1 reads LNHDA; CDR2 reads SQIVND (reference sequence). Trimming cost V 3 bases and J 5 bases, with 14 bases left between them. The CDR3 coding sequence is TGTGCCAGTAGTATCTCCCTAGCCCCCCACAATGAGCAGTTCTTC. Protein sequence: CASSISLAPHNEQFF.

CDR3 sequence: CASSQDAGMRGTDTQYF. As DNA, the CDR3 is TGCGCCAGCAGCCAAGACGCGGGAATGAGGGGCACAGATACGCAGTATTTT. The V call is TRBV4-3, the J call TRBJ2-3, with D perhaps matching TRBD2 (6 bases). Germline assignment: CDR1 LGHNA and CDR2 YSLEER. V was cut by 0 bases and J by 1 base, with 14 bases left in between. CDR3 length: 17 amino acids.

The genes are TRBV4-3 and TRBJ2-7; D gene unclear. V lost 1 base to trimming and J lost 3 bases, with 10 bases between them. The CDR3 sequence is 14 residues long. Germline V gene sequence: CDR1 LGHNA, CDR2 YSLEER. The CDR3 coding sequence is TGCGCCAGCAGCCAAGTGACTGTCCTCTACGAGCAGTACTTC. This encodes CASSQVTVLYEQYF.

The rearrangement uses TRBV4-2 and TRBJ2-7; TRBD2 matches at 8 bases. The V gene's germline CDR1 is LGHNA and CDR2 YNFKEQ. Trimming at V came to 0 bases and at J to 3 bases, leaving 4 bases not matched to a gene. This CDR3 comprises 15 residues. CDR3 nucleotide sequence: TGTGCCAGCAGCCAAGAGGTAGCGGGGTACTACGAGCAGTACTTC. Protein sequence: CASSQEVAGYYEQYF.

The V and J genes are TRBV4-3 and TRBJ1-2, with a possible D match to TRBD1 (6 bases). From germline, CDR1 is LGHNA and CDR2 YSLEER. V lost 0 bases and J lost 5, with 10 bases in between. The CDR3 sequence is 14 residues long. CDR3 region: CASSQEGAKYGYTF. The CDR3 DNA sequence: TGCGCCAGCAGCCAAGAGGGGGCAAAATATGGCTACACCTTC.

This clone was observed a few times. The chain joins TRBV10-3 to TRBJ2-3, with D unresolved. This CDR3 contains 14 residues. The germline V and J ends were trimmed by 3 bases and 5 bases, with 12 bases remaining between them. Germline lookup yields CDR1 ENHRY and CDR2 SYGVKD. The CDR3 here is CAISDPRSGDTQYF. DNA for the CDR3: TGTGCCATCAGTGACCCACGATCCGGAGATACGCAGTATTTT.

The rearrangement links TRBV5-1 to TRBJ2-1; 12 nucleotides match TRBD1. The CDR3 is 15 amino acids. Germline V gene lookup returns CDR1 SGHRS and CDR2 YFSETQ. Losses at the gene ends were 4 bases for V and 5 bases for J; bases not matched to a gene: 4. CDR3 DNA: TGCGCCAGCAGCCCGGGACAGGGGGCGAACAATGAGCAGTTCTTC. Protein sequence: CASSPGQGANNEQFF.

The genes are TRBV4-3 and TRBJ1-2, with D hard to call. V gave up 1 base and J gave up 6 bases, with 15 bases separating them. CDR3 length: 15 residues. In germline, CDR1 is LGHNA, CDR2 YSLEER. CDR3 DNA: TGCGCCAGCAGCCAAGTTCGTGAGGGTACGAATGGCTACACCTTC. This translates into CASSQVREGTNGYTF.

The rearrangement links TRBV10-3 to TRBJ2-3, with 9 bases matching TRBD2. V gave up 4 bases and J gave up 5 bases; unmatched junction bases: 4. Germline V gene sequence: CDR1 ENHRY, CDR2 SYGVKD. This CDR3 contains 14 residues. CDR3 DNA: TGTGCCATCAGTGGACTAGCGGAAGGAGATACGCAGTATTTT. It codes for CAISGLAEGDTQYF.

This clone was observed a few times. This chain connects TRBV18 to TRBJ2-7; TRBD1 agrees at 10 bases. Germline CDR1 KGHSH, CDR2 LQKENI. The CDR3 spans 15 residues. The V gene end was trimmed by 6 bases and the J gene end by 6 bases; junction bases not matched to a gene: 11. DNA of the CDR3: TGTGCCAGCTCCTCAACGGGACAGGGGCGGAGCGAGCAGTACTTC. Its translation: CASSSTGQGRSEQYF.

The chain recombines TRBV7-9 with TRBJ2-5; D assignment may be TRBD1 or TRBD2 (5 bases each). The V gene lost 5 bases and the J gene lost 7 bases, with 17 bases spanning the gap. From germline, CDR1 is SEHNR and CDR2 FQNEAQ (reference sequence). The CDR3 is 14 amino acids. CDR3 DNA sequence: TGTGCCAGCAGCCTAGAGGGGTCGCCAGGGACCCAGTACTTC. The encoded protein is CASSLEGSPGTQYF.